In this sample, the clone carrying this T cell receptor beta chain turned up many times. Its antigen is currently unknown. The data stem from a study of blood T cells in healthy people across ages. Broader study findings: More naive CD4+ cells and higher diversity were found in long-lived than in aged donors. Getting older went along with TCR beta diversity per million T cells dropping roughly linearly.

V dropped 4 bases and J dropped 1; count of bases not matched to a gene: 6. The CDR3 extends over 15 amino acids. Germline V CDR1 and CDR2: DFQATT, SNEGSKA (reference sequence). Every donor gave 7.5 to 10 milliliters of peripheral blood. Isolation per sample recovered at least 6 million PBMCs. Alongside a J-beta primer mix, a sample-barcoded 5' primer served in a second PCR lasting 7 to 11 cycles. TCRdb reprocessed the 5' RACE reads via MiXCR and lists one record per CDR3 protein. The table includes about 640,000 distinct CDR3 sequences, under 30% detected once. This TCR was recovered from a woman older than 75 in good health. The chain links TRBV20-1 to TRBJ2-1, with TRBD2 matching 8 bases. Sequenced: blood. CDR3 DNA sequence: TGCAGTGCTATCCGTGAGCGGGGGTCCTACAATGAGCAGTTCTTC. It codes for CSAIRERGSYNEQFF.